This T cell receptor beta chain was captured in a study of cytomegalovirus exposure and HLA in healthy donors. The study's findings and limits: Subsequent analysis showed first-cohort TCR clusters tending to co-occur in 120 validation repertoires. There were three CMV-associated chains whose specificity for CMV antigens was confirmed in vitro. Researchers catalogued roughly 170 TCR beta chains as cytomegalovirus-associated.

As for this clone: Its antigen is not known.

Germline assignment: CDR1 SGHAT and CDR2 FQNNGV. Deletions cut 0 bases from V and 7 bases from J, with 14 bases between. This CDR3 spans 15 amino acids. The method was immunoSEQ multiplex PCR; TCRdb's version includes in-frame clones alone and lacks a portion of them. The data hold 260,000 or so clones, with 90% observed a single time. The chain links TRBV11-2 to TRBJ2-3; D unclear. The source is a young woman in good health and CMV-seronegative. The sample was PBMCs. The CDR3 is CASSLEPGSRNTQYF. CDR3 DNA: TGTGCCAGCAGCTTAGAGCCTGGGTCTCGGAATACGCAGTATTTT.